This passage covers 31 T cell receptor beta chains from one sample sequenced in a study of cytomegalovirus exposure and HLA in healthy donors. The table came from immunoSEQ multiplex PCR; TCRdb's copy has only in-frame clones and leaves some out. The table lists some 100,000 clones, approximately 90% of them singletons. The sequencing sample was made of PBMCs. These receptor sequences come from a man aged 18 to 30 in good health and CMV-seronegative.

The chain links TRBV28 to TRBJ2-7; D possibly corresponds to TRBD2 (5 bases). This CDR3 region has 15 residues. Germline assignment: CDR1 MDHEN and CDR2 SYDVKM. V was pared by 5 bases and J by 1 base, with 15 bases between. The CDR3 coding sequence is TGTGCCAGCAGTCGTCCGGGGTGGGATTCCTACGAGCAGTACTTC. It specifies CASSRPGWDSYEQYF.

The V and J genes are TRBV6-1 and TRBJ1-2; no firm D call. Trimming pared 3 bases from V and 8 bases from J, leaving 13 bases between. The CDR3 loop spans 13 amino acids. The germline V gene has CDR1 MNHNS and CDR2 SASEGT. This CDR3 reads CASSDLVLEGYTF. CDR3 in DNA: TGTGCCAGCAGTGATTTAGTCCTAGAGGGCTACACCTTC.

The CDR3 DNA is TGCGCCAGCAGCTATGACACAGGACGCACCATATATTTT. This encodes CASSYDTGRTIYF. V is TRBV5-1 and J is TRBJ1-3; D is possibly TRBD1 (5 bases). The germline V gene has CDR1 SGHRS and CDR2 YFSETQ. The V and J ends lost 3 bases and 9 bases respectively, with 13 bases between them. This CDR3 is 13 amino acids long.

This chain connects TRBV27 to TRBJ2-7; TRBD2 matches 13 bases. There are 16 residues in the CDR3. The V and J ends lost 0 bases and 5 bases, in that order; junction bases with no gene match: 4. Germline values: CDR1 MNHEY, CDR2 SMNVEV (reference sequence). DNA of the CDR3: TGTGCCAGCAGTTTATCCTCGGGACTAGCGGGAAACGAGCAGTACTTC. Encoded protein: CASSLSSGLAGNEQYF.

Of note for this clone: The sample has other DNA sequences that encode this CDR3 too. V usage is TRBV6-1 and J usage is TRBJ1-4; 7 bases align to TRBD1. CDR1 MNHNS and CDR2 SASEGT come from the germline V gene. V was pared by 0 bases and J by 5 bases, with 6 bases of the junction left unmatched. The CDR3 sequence is 16 residues long. CDR3 bases: TGTGCCAGCAGTGAAGCTCGAGGGGGCGGCAATGAAAAACTGTTTTTT. This encodes CASSEARGGGNEKLFF.

This clone was seen just once. This chain uses TRBV5-1 with TRBJ2-3, with TRBD2 identical over 9 bases. V lost 5 bases, J lost 9 bases, and 10 bases stayed unmatched. The CDR3 is made up of 14 amino acids. Germline loops: CDR1 SGHRS, CDR2 YFSETQ. As DNA, the CDR3 is TGCGCCAGCAGATTTAGCGGGGGCGACGGGACGCAGTATTTT. Translation gives CASRFSGGDGTQYF.

V is TRBV27 and J is TRBJ2-3; TRBD1 agrees at 7 bases. This CDR3 is 13 amino acids long. The J segment lost 6 bases and the V segment lost 4 bases, leaving 4 bases of the junction unmatched. Germline CDR1 reads MNHEY; CDR2 reads SMNVEV (reference sequence). As DNA, the CDR3 is TGTGCCAGCAGTTGGACAGGTCGGGATACGCAGTATTTT. Its protein product is CASSWTGRDTQYF.

This rearrangement joins TRBV10-2 to TRBJ2-5; 8 positions match TRBD1. Germline values: CDR1 WSHSY, CDR2 SAAADI. V lost 3 bases to trimming and J lost 4 bases; unmatched junction nucleotides: 13. This CDR3 is built from 17 residues. This CDR3 reads CASSDLYRGDYGETQYF. CDR3 DNA sequence: TGCGCCAGCAGTGATTTATACAGGGGGGATTACGGAGAGACCCAGTACTTC.

The chain links TRBV14 to TRBJ2-5, with D perhaps matching TRBD1 (6 bases). V was trimmed by 0 bases and J by 5 bases, leaving 22 bases between them. In germline, CDR1 is SGHDN, CDR2 FVKESK. The CDR3 length is 18 residues. This CDR3 reads CASSQDFRVQGRMETQYF. In nucleotides, the CDR3 is TGTGCCAGCAGCCAAGATTTCAGGGTGCAGGGGAGAATGGAGACCCAGTACTTC.

This chain uses TRBV7-9 with TRBJ1-1; D remains unclear. The V end lost 10 bases, the J end lost 3 bases, and 30 bases lay between the germline ends. The germline V gene has CDR1 SEHNR and CDR2 FQNEAQ (reference sequence). The CDR3 sequence is 18 residues long. The CDR3 nucleotides are TGTGCCACCCGACCGGGTATGGTTGTTTCCGTAGCCCACACTGAAGCTTTCTTT. It translates to CATRPGMVVSVAHTEAFF.

The rearrangement links TRBV28 to TRBJ1-1; 8 nucleotides align to TRBD1. V lost 4 bases to trimming and J lost 7 bases; unmatched junction nucleotides: 2. Germline CDR1 and CDR2: MDHEN and SYDVKM. The CDR3 runs 12 residues. CDR3 nucleotide sequence: TGTGCCAGCAGTTCCGGGACAGGTGAAGCTTTCTTT. Amino acid sequence: CASSSGTGEAFF.

The chain couples TRBV28 to TRBJ2-3; TRBD2 matches at 7 bases. This CDR3 region has 17 residues. Trimming cost V 9 bases and J 4 bases; bases outside gene matches: 19. Germline V gives CDR1 MDHEN, CDR2 SYDVKM. CDR3 DNA sequence: TGTGCCAGGAGACTAGGGATTTGCGGGAGTGGTGCAGATACGCAGTATTTT. This codes for CARRLGICGSGADTQYF.

This chain joins TRBV5-6 and TRBJ2-2; weak D call: TRBD2 (6 bases). The germline CDR1 and CDR2 sequences are SGHDT and YYEEEE. The CDR3 has 15 amino acids. V was trimmed by 0 bases and J by 4 bases, leaving 10 bases between them. CDR3 region: CASSLVQGGTGELFF. The CDR3 coding sequence is TGTGCCAGCAGCTTGGTCCAGGGAGGCACCGGGGAGCTGTTTTTT.

The J gene is TRBJ2-7, the V gene TRBV19, with 13 nucleotides matching TRBD2. Looked up from germline, CDR1 is LNHDA and CDR2 is SQIVND (reference sequence). The CDR3 is 14 amino acids. V trimming: 6 bases; J trimming: 6 bases; junction bases outside the gene matches: 5. CDR3 sequence: CASRGLAGVGEQYF. In nucleotides, the CDR3 is TGTGCCAGTAGAGGACTAGCGGGAGTAGGCGAGCAGTACTTC.

This rearrangement joins TRBV6-1 to TRBJ2-1; unclear D gene. V lost 3 bases and J 0 bases, leaving 9 bases between the germline ends. This CDR3 is 15 amino acids long. In germline, CDR1 is MNHNS, CDR2 SASEGT. The CDR3: CASSEGPSSYNEQFF. For the CDR3, the DNA is TGTGCCAGCAGTGAGGGCCCGAGCTCCTACAATGAGCAGTTCTTC.

The chain joins TRBV9 to TRBJ2-3; D perhaps matches TRBD2 (5 bases). V dropped 0 bases and J dropped 2 bases, with 10 bases sitting between them. The CDR3 is made up of 15 amino acids. Germline CDR1 SGDLS, CDR2 YYNGEE. CDR3 sequence reads: CASSVEASFTDTQYF. The DNA for the CDR3 is TGTGCCAGCAGCGTAGAGGCTAGCTTCACAGATACGCAGTATTTT.

The chain carries TRBV29-1 and TRBJ2-3; 14 nucleotides align to TRBD2. The trim removed 6 bases at V and 3 bases at J, leaving 2 bases unmatched. The length of the CDR3 is 14 residues. Germline V CDR1 and CDR2: SQVTM, ANQGSEA. CDR3 loop: CSVGTSGSTDTQYF. The DNA for the CDR3 is TGCAGCGTCGGGACTAGCGGGAGTACAGATACGCAGTATTTT.

This chain joins TRBV18 and TRBJ1-5; 9 positions agree with TRBD1. The V and J ends lost 4 bases and 1 base, in that order; junction bases with no gene match: 2. Germline-derived CDR1 and CDR2 are KGHSH and LQKENI. This CDR3 comprises 15 residues. Here the CDR3 DNA reads TGTGCCAGCTCACAAGGGACAGGGAGCAATCAGCCCCAGCATTTT. Its translation is CASSQGTGSNQPQHF.

This chain's CDR3 is CASSSYTGELFF. CDR3 nucleotide sequence: TGTGCCAGCAGCTCCTACACCGGGGAGCTGTTTTTT. The genes are TRBV7-2 and TRBJ2-2; D is ambiguous. CDR3 size: 12 residues. V gave up 4 bases and J gave up 3 bases, with 3 bases separating them. Germline V gene data show CDR1 as SGHTA and CDR2 as FQGNSA.

V gene TRBV11-2 combines with J gene TRBJ2-3, with 8 nucleotides matching TRBD2. V shed 4 bases and J 2 bases; nucleotides not matched to a gene: 11. Germline V gene lookup returns CDR1 SGHAT and CDR2 FQNNGV. The CDR3 runs 17 residues. The CDR3: CASSYSPSSGYTDTQYF. The DNA of the CDR3 is TGTGCCAGCAGCTATTCACCCTCTAGCGGGTACACAGATACGCAGTATTTT.

J is TRBJ2-7 and V is TRBV6-5, with D possibly being TRBD2 (5 bases). Germline-derived CDR1 and CDR2 are MNHEY and SVGAGI. The CDR3 runs 14 residues. V lost 0 bases to trimming and J lost 3 bases, with 9 bases between them. DNA for the CDR3: TGTGCCAGCAGTTACTCCGGGGTGGTCTACGAGCAGTACTTC. This gives the protein CASSYSGVVYEQYF.

The rearrangement links TRBV27 to TRBJ1-2, with TRBD1 matching over 9 bases. With V trimmed by 0 bases and J by 6 bases, 5 bases remained unmatched. Germline V gene sequence: CDR1 MNHEY, CDR2 SMNVEV (reference sequence). CDR3 size: 15 residues. CDR3 region: CASSLSRDRENGYTF. CDR3 bases: TGTGCCAGCAGTTTATCACGGGACAGGGAAAATGGCTACACCTTC.

This clone was seen a single time. The chain links TRBV11-2 to TRBJ1-6, with TRBD1 matching over 7 bases. Germline lookup yields CDR1 SGHAT and CDR2 FQNNGV. CDR3 length: 18 residues. J lost 10 bases, V lost 1 base, and 16 bases had no gene match. The CDR3 region is CASSLVPDETGMDSPLHF. The CDR3 nucleotides read TGTGCCAGCAGCTTAGTCCCGGACGAGACAGGGATGGACTCACCCCTCCACTTT.

V is TRBV6-6 and J is TRBJ1-1, with D uncertain. Deletions cut 2 bases from V and 6 bases from J, with 16 bases between. CDR3 length: 15 residues. Germline V gene data show CDR1 as MNHNY and CDR2 as SVGAGI (reference sequence). In DNA, the CDR3 is TGTGCCAGCAGTTACGCGGCGGAAGGTCGACCTGAAGCTTTCTTT. This gives the protein CASSYAAEGRPEAFF.

This chain connects TRBV6-1 to TRBJ2-3; TRBD2 matches 12 bases. Germline values: CDR1 MNHNS, CDR2 SASEGT. The CDR3 consists of 15 residues. V shed 4 bases and J 4 bases; nucleotides not matched to a gene: 3. In nucleotides, the CDR3 is TGTGCCAGCAGTGCGACTAGCGGGGGCCCAGATACGCAGTATTTT. Its protein is CASSATSGGPDTQYF.

V gene TRBV6-1 combines with J gene TRBJ2-1, with 7 nucleotides matching TRBD2. The junction had 7 bases not matched to a gene; V was cut back by 8 bases and J by 0 bases. The CDR3 covers 15 residues. Looked up from germline, CDR1 is MNHNS and CDR2 is SASEGT. CDR3 amino acids: CASPSGVSSYNEQFF. The CDR3 nucleotides read TGTGCCAGCCCTAGCGGAGTGAGCTCCTACAATGAGCAGTTCTTC.

The V gene is TRBV7-9, the J gene TRBJ2-1, with D possibly matching TRBD2 (5 bases). This CDR3 contains 15 residues. V lost 4 bases and J lost 4, with 14 bases in between. In germline, CDR1 is SEHNR, CDR2 FQNEAQ (reference sequence). CDR3 DNA sequence: TGTGCCAGCAGCTCGGGATCCCCCATATACAATGAGCAGTTCTTC. Translated, it gives CASSSGSPIYNEQFF. The full variable domain, completed using reference TRBV7-9 and TRBJ2-1, is DTGVSQNPRHKITKRGQNVTFRCDPISEHNRLYWYRQTLGQGPEFLTYFQNEAQLEKSRLLSDRFSAERPKGSFSTLEIQRTEQGDSAMYLCASSSGSPIYNEQFFGPGTRLTVL.

This rearrangement joins TRBV2 to TRBJ2-5, with 8 bases aligning to TRBD2. The CDR3 extends over 13 amino acids. Germline CDR1 and CDR2: SNHLY and FYNNEI. Trimming at V came to 9 bases and at J to 7 bases, leaving 10 bases not matched to a gene. CDR3 in DNA: TGTGCCAGTAGCGGGGCCCCGAAAGGGACCCAGTACTTC. This codes for CASSGAPKGTQYF.

Here the CDR3 DNA reads TGTGCCAGCAGCCCGCACAGGGGTTCCTACAATGAGCAGTTCTTC. The encoded protein is CASSPHRGSYNEQFF. V usage is TRBV7-8 and J usage is TRBJ2-1; TRBD1 matches 7 bases. CDR1 is SGHVS, CDR2 FQNEAQ, per germline. Trimming at V came to 5 bases and at J to 1 base, leaving 5 bases not matched to a gene. This CDR3 region has 15 residues. The variable domain in full, with the rest retrieved from reference TRBV7-8 and TRBJ2-1, is GAGVSQSPRYKVAKRGQDVALRCDPISGHVSLFWYQQALGQGPEFLTYFQNEAQLDKSGLPSDRFFAERPEGSVSTLKIQRTQQEDSAVYLCASSPHRGSYNEQFFGPGTRLTVL.

This sequence joins TRBV5-1 and TRBJ2-1; 11 bases agree with TRBD1. This CDR3 has 14 residues. The germline gives CDR1 SGHRS, CDR2 YFSETQ. Trimming removed 3 bases from V and 9 bases from J; junction bases left unmatched: 5. The CDR3 DNA reads TGCGCCAGCAGCTCGGGACAGGGGGAGGGTGAGCAGTTCTTC. Amino acids: CASSSGQGEGEQFF.

V usage is TRBV6-5 and J usage is TRBJ1-1; D remains unclear. V was cut by 4 bases and J by 1 base, with 10 bases left in between. CDR1 and CDR2 (germline): MNHEY, SVGAGI. CDR3 size: 14 residues. The CDR3 nucleotides read TGTGCCAGCAGTTTTGCCAGGAAGAACACTGAAGCTTTCTTT. Its protein product is CASSFARKNTEAFF.